The rows below give T cell receptor beta chains drawn from one sample of a study of Graves' ophthalmopathy and Graves' hyperthyroidism. TCRdb re-called the multiplex PCR reads through MiXCR, storing one row per CDR3 protein. The sample shows hundreds of thousands of distinct CDR3 sequences, about 40% of them seen only once. Sample: peripheral blood. The receptors were sampled from an adult man with Graves' ophthalmopathy. Each CDR3 is given with its conserved first and last residue. D genes are given only for firm matches. The size entry is marked missing in some rows and otherwise reads once, few, many or a size class.

size: NA
V: TRBV9
D: NA
J: TRBJ1-2
CDR3: CASSVLGDGYTF
DNA: TGTGCCAGCAGCGTATTGGGGGACGGCTACACCTTC

size: few
V: TRBV2
D: NA
J: TRBJ2-7
CDR3: CAWSVQGPYEQYF
DNA: TGTGCCTGGAGTGTGCAGGGGCCCTACGAGCAGTACTTC

size: NA
V: TRBV7-8
D: TRBD1
J: TRBJ2-2
CDR3: CASSQEGQASNTGELFF
DNA: TGTGCCAGCAGCCAAGAGGGACAGGCCTCTAACACCGGGGAGCTGTTTTTT

size: NA
V: TRBV15
D: NA
J: TRBJ1-1
CDR3: CATSTQVLLNTEAFF
DNA: TGTGCCACCAGCACACAGGTACTCCTGAACACTGAAGCTTTCTTT

size: many
V: TRBV5-5
D: NA
J: TRBJ1-1
CDR3: CASRLHGGSNTEAFF
DNA: TGTGCCAGCAGACTCCATGGGGGGTCGAACACTGAAGCTTTCTTT

size: NA
V: TRBV5-1
D: TRBD1
J: TRBJ2-7
CDR3: CASNSGGQGAYEQYF
DNA: TGCGCCAGCAACTCTGGGGGACAGGGGGCTTACGAGCAGTACTTC

size: NA
V: TRBV6-6
D: NA
J: TRBJ1-2
CDR3: CASSTTKTFYGYTF
DNA: TGTGCCAGCAGTACCACGAAGACCTTCTATGGCTACACCTTC

size: NA
V: TRBV10-3
D: TRBD2
J: TRBJ2-5
CDR3: CASSHAKAGGDETQYF
DNA: TGTGCCAGCAGTCACGCCAAAGCGGGGGGAGATGAGACCCAGTACTTC

size: NA
V: TRBV14
D: NA
J: TRBJ1-2
CDR3: CASSDPGTSRGYTF
DNA: TGTGCCAGCAGCGACCCCGGGACATCGAGGGGCTACACCTTC

size: many
V: TRBV3-1
D: TRBD1
J: TRBJ1-6
CDR3: CASSQGGTGGHSPLHF
DNA: TGTGCCAGCAGCCAAGGAGGGACAGGGGGCCATTCACCCCTCCACTTT

size: NA
V: TRBV2
D: NA
J: TRBJ2-3
CDR3: CASSPGRERGTDTQYF
DNA: TGTGCCAGCTCACCGGGAAGAGAACGGGGCACAGATACGCAGTATTTT

size: NA
V: TRBV6-5
D: TRBD1
J: TRBJ1-1
CDR3: CASRPLLTGEAFF
DNA: TGTGCCAGCAGACCGCTACTGACAGGGGAAGCTTTCTTT

size: NA
V: TRBV29-1
D: TRBD2
J: TRBJ2-5
CDR3: CSSDLSGPQETQYF
DNA: TGCAGCAGCGACCTTAGCGGGCCCCAAGAGACCCAGTACTTC

size: many
V: TRBV12-3/TRBV12-4
D: NA
J: TRBJ1-6
CDR3: CASSLKAGSPLHF
DNA: TGTGCCAGCAGTTTAAAGGCGGGGTCACCCCTCCACTTT

size: many
V: TRBV5-6
D: NA
J: TRBJ1-1
CDR3: CASSQGGHNTEAFF
DNA: TGTGCCAGCAGCCAGGGAGGACACAACACTGAAGCTTTCTTT

size: many
V: TRBV12-3/TRBV12-4
D: TRBD1
J: TRBJ1-5
CDR3: CASSARQGIGNQPQHF
DNA: TGTGCCAGCAGTGCCCGACAGGGGATCGGTAATCAGCCCCAGCATTTT

size: once
V: TRBV19
D: TRBD1
J: TRBJ1-2
CDR3: CASSDGTGGLIYGHTF
DNA: TGTGCCAGTAGTGATGGGACAGGGGGCCTCATTTATGGCCACACCTTC

size: NA
V: TRBV7-9
D: TRBD1
J: TRBJ1-2
CDR3: CASSSLLQGAYGYTF
DNA: TGTGCCAGCAGCTCACTCCTACAGGGGGCCTATGGCTACACCTTC

size: many
V: TRBV2
D: NA
J: TRBJ2-5
CDR3: CASSEFLAGGEQETQYF
DNA: TGTGCCAGCAGTGAATTCTTGGCTGGGGGAGAACAAGAGACCCAGTACTTC

size: NA
V: TRBV19
D: TRBD1
J: TRBJ2-5
CDR3: CATQQGLQTQYF
DNA: TGTGCCACTCAACAGGGGTTGCAGACCCAGTACTTC

size: few
V: TRBV18
D: NA
J: TRBJ1-2
CDR3: CASSPPNQDGYTF
DNA: TGTGCCAGCTCACCACCTAACCAGGACGGCTACACCTTC

size: NA
V: TRBV11-2
D: TRBD2
J: TRBJ2-7
CDR3: CASTSGTSGRYEQYF
DNA: TGTGCCAGCACCTCCGGGACTAGCGGGAGATACGAGCAGTACTTC

size: NA
V: TRBV3-1
D: NA
J: TRBJ1-2
CDR3: CASSQDGTPLSNYGYTF
DNA: TGTGCCAGCAGCCAAGACGGGACCCCGCTTTCGAACTATGGCTACACCTTC

size: many
V: TRBV2
D: NA
J: TRBJ2-7
CDR3: CASRKTVYEQYF
DNA: TGTGCCAGCAGAAAGACAGTTTACGAGCAGTACTTC

size: NA
V: TRBV7-9
D: NA
J: TRBJ2-7
CDR3: CASSLSWGTSYEQYF
DNA: TGTGCCAGCAGTTTAAGTTGGGGGACTTCCTACGAGCAGTACTTC

size: many
V: TRBV2
D: NA
J: TRBJ1-1
CDR3: CAGNRRDTEAFF
DNA: TGTGCCGGAAACCGGCGAGACACTGAAGCTTTCTTT

size: NA
V: TRBV11-1
D: NA
J: TRBJ2-7
CDR3: CASSSKGPHEQYF
DNA: TGTGCCAGCAGCTCCAAGGGGCCCCACGAGCAGTACTTC

size: NA
V: TRBV10-3
D: TRBD1
J: TRBJ2-6
CDR3: CAISATGLGGANVLTF
DNA: TGTGCCATCAGTGCGACAGGGTTAGGTGGGGCCAACGTCCTGACTTTC

size: few
V: TRBV11-2
D: NA
J: TRBJ2-7
CDR3: CASSPQEDSYEQYF
DNA: TGTGCCAGCAGCCCGCAGGAAGACAGCTACGAGCAGTACTTC

size: NA
V: TRBV10-3
D: TRBD1
J: TRBJ2-7
CDR3: CASSSGQGASSYEQYF
DNA: TGTGCCAGCAGTTCGGGACAGGGGGCGTCCTCCTACGAGCAGTACTTC

size: NA
V: TRBV7-9
D: TRBD1
J: TRBJ1-2
CDR3: CASSLGRQGSYTF
DNA: TGTGCCAGCAGCTTAGGAAGACAGGGTAGCTACACCTTC

size: NA
V: TRBV2
D: TRBD1
J: TRBJ2-7
CDR3: CASKRDSSSYEQYF
DNA: TGTGCCAGCAAACGGGACAGCTCATCCTACGAGCAGTACTTC

size: many
V: TRBV20-1
D: NA
J: TRBJ1-4
CDR3: CSAPRGSNEKLFF
DNA: TGCAGTGCTCCACGGGGGTCTAATGAAAAACTGTTTTTT

size: many
V: TRBV12-3/TRBV12-4
D: NA
J: TRBJ1-5
CDR3: CASSSETVSNQPQHF
DNA: TGTGCCAGCAGTTCGGAGACAGTTAGCAATCAGCCCCAGCATTTT

size: NA
V: TRBV7-9
D: NA
J: TRBJ1-2
CDR3: CASSPHEFTAGYTF
DNA: TGTGCCAGCAGCCCTCACGAATTTACCGCTGGCTACACCTTC